This section outlines one T cell receptor (beta chain) sequence together with its context. Antigen unknown. The junction and the germline gene differ at one end; a read error may be behind it. The patients chosen for sequencing had shown expansion of CD8+CD57+ cells (detected by flow cytometry). Untreated patients provided the blood samples, with no therapy given before sampling. This record belongs to a study of CD8+CD57+ T cells in acquired aplastic anemia. CDR3 and TCR beta VDJ profiling relied on a genomic DNA template. TCRdb re-called the reads through MiXCR, storing one row per CDR3 protein. This table holds roughly 160,000 distinct CDR3 sequences, 45% to 55% found once. Study observations and caveats: There were twenty-nine CD8+ CDR3 sequences that occurred in both patients and controls.

The CDR3 has 12 residues. Germline-derived CDR1 and CDR2 are KGHDR and SFDVKD. Specimen: sorted CD4+, CD8+, or CD8+CD57+ T cells (not recorded which) from PBMCs. The V call is TRBV24-1, the J call TRBJ2-1; D is unclear. The TCR comes from a human donor with aplastic anemia. CDR3 DNA sequence: TGTGCCACCAGTGATTTTAAGGATGAGCAGTCCTTC. Residues: CATSDFKDEQSF.